This T cell receptor beta chain is from a study of coeliac disease (dated by TCRdb to between 2021 and 2023). Regarding the study in general: Each coeliac patient fell into one of three classes: newly diagnosed active disease, refractory coeliac disease type I, or disease kept under control by a gluten-free diet. Next-generation sequencing of rearranged TRB and TRG CDR3 regions was used on small intestinal lymphocyte fractions taken from coeliac and non-coeliac patients. The aim was to characterise TR repertoires of small intestinal T cells in active, refractory type I and gluten-free-diet-treated coeliac disease. High-resolution HLA typing was unavailable, so biased TRBV7-2 usage was queried as a proof of principle. A total of approximately 30 patients took part in the full study: approximately 22 had serologically confirmed coeliac disease and 8 were controls with non-small intestinal disorders. TRB sequencing was successfully performed on samples from 27 to 30 subjects, among which 24 paired bulk unsorted intraepithelial and lamina propria cell samples were included. The paper as a whole reports these results and caveats: Compared with controls, active coeliac intraepithelial and lamina propria samples had TRB and TRG repertoires of lower clonality, which suggests that diverse T cells were recruited. TRB repertoires were largely private; most amino acid sequences were unique to one sample, and V-gene usage did not differ significantly by disease group. The authors judged the approach to be unsuitable for unbiased detection of gliadin-specific T cells, because gliadin-specific T cells are scarce and rarely shared between patients. Cross-contamination between compartments was possible, because separating intraepithelial cells from lamina propria cells did not produce high-purity fractions.

This clone is regarded as medium-sized (0.01 to 0.1%). This receptor's antigen is unknown. Base qualities are not at hand, and no much larger clone is one base apart. To prepare the library, the immunoSEQ multiplex PCR assay was applied. In a multiplexed PCR, the TR loci were amplified; reverse primers were designed against J gene segments, whereas forward primers were designed against V gene segments. The Illumina HiSeq System was used to sequence the amplified CDR3 regions. Processing in the source paper ran as follows. Closely related reads were merged with a nearest-neighbour algorithm so that PCR and sequencing errors were removed and data were collapsed into unique sequences. Two measures summarised the repertoires: clonality, and T cell density, defined as TR molecules per amount of genomic DNA input. CDR3 amino acid sequences present in at least 80% of unsorted samples were defined as public TRs, and these public TRs were then tested for differential abundance between coeliac and control samples. Disease-group differences in clonality and density were tested with Kruskal-Wallis tests followed by Dunn post-tests. TCRdb re-hosts the immuneACCESS table, in-frame sequences only. Its copies lack some clones; in the studies checked, an unresolved V gene accounts for under half of them, and the cause for the rest is not known. Clone size and V and J calls were adopted from that table, with D and trimming inferred from the DNA. In all, the sample holds a few thousand clones, and under 80% of those were seen once. Over 7.5% of the sample belongs to the ten largest clones.

CDR1 and CDR2 are read off the germline V gene (reference sequence) as SEHNR and FQNEAQ. The CDR3 has 16 amino acids, counting the end cysteine and phenylalanine. Of all the DNA, just the CDR3 is kept, 48 bases in frame from base 1. V trim: 10 bases; J trim: 5 bases; unmatched bases: 14. Aliquots of some 500,000 cells were frozen in DMSO/FBS in liquid nitrogen, and one aliquot per fraction was used for sequencing. Endoscopy and small intestinal biopsy were performed in all 30 or so patients in the study. To release intraepithelial cells, biopsies were stirred at 37 degrees Celsius for one hour in RPMI containing EGTA, MgCl2 and 1% FBS. Genomic DNA was extracted from frozen unsorted cell fractions with the Qiagen DNeasy blood extraction kit.

Sequencing used intraepithelial lymphocytes from the gut. According to the study, the label for this sample's cell subset or site signals: intraepithelial cell (IEC) fraction of small intestinal biopsy. The clonotype originates from a man in his 70s with active celiac disease. The chain is encoded by TRBV7-9 joined to TRBJ2-7, with 13 bases matching TRBD2. The CDR3 protein: CATGRTSGGPGHEQYF. The sequence in DNA is TGTGCCACGGGAAGGACTAGCGGGGGCCCGGGCCACGAGCAGTACTTC.